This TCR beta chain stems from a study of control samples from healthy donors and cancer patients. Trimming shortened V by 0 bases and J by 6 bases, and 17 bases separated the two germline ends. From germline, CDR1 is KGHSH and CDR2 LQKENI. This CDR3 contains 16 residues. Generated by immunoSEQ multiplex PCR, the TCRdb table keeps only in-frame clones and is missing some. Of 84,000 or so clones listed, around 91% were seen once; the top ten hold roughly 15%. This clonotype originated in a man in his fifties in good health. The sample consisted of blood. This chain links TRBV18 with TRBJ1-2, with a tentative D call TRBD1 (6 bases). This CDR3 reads CASSPPGAGPLDGYTF. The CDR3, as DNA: TGTGCCAGCTCACCACCGGGGGCAGGTCCCCTTGATGGCTACACCTTC. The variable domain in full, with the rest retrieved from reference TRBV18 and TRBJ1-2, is NAGVMQNPRHLVRRRGQEARLRCSPMKGHSHVYWYRQLPEEGLKFMVYLQKENIIDESGMPKERFSAEFPKEGPSILRIQQVVRGDSAAYFCASSPPGAGPLDGYTFGSGTRLTVV.